The entry below gives a single T cell receptor beta chain sequence along with its context. Trimming stripped 10 bases from V and 8 bases from J, with 11 bases between. The CDR3 has 11 amino acids. CDR1 MNHEY and CDR2 SMNVEV come from the germline V gene (reference sequence). The data derive from a study of T cell changes during pregnancy in multiple sclerosis. Sequencing used immunoSEQ multiplex PCR; TCRdb keeps in-frame clones, though not all of them. The sample lists under 45,000 clones, around nine tenths occurring once. The sample here was CD8+ T cells from peripheral blood mononuclear cells, taken in the first trimester of pregnancy. The receptor was derived from a female donor with multiple sclerosis, enrolled in a pregnancy study. The V call is TRBV27, the J call TRBJ2-2, with D possibly TRBD2 on 5 matching bases. CDR3 DNA sequence: TGTGCCACCCGAGAGGGAGGGGAGCTGTTTTTT. Its protein product is CATREGGELFF.